This entry lists 27 T cell receptor beta chains sequenced from one sample in a study of T and B cells in COVID-19 patients. Each TRB amplification used roughly 240-550 ng of genomic DNA from blood. BIOMED2 TRB-A/B primer pools were used in multiplex TRB PCR. Using its own MiXCR run on the multiplex PCR reads, TCRdb lists one record per CDR3 protein. The sample lists 20,000 or so distinct CDR3 sequences; 35% to 40% were seen once. Sequenced material: blood. All receptors derive from a human donor with active COVID-19.

This chain uses TRBV5-5 with TRBJ2-7; 7 positions match TRBD2. CDR3 length: 16 residues. Per germline, CDR1 SGHKS and CDR2 YYEKEE (reference sequence). V gave up 2 bases and J gave up 4 bases; unmatched junction bases: 12. As DNA, the CDR3 is TGTGCCAGCAGCTTTGAACGGGGGGAAGCAAGGTACGAGCAGTACTTC. Translating gives CASSFERGEARYEQYF.

This clonotype was counted only a few times. The CDR3 loop reads CASSQGLAATNEQFF. The CDR3 coding sequence is TGCGCCAGCAGCCAAGGTCTAGCGGCGACGAATGAGCAGTTCTTC. V usage is TRBV4-3 and J usage is TRBJ2-1; TRBD2 matches at 7 bases. The CDR3 sequence is 15 residues long. Germline V gene data show CDR1 as LGHNA and CDR2 as YSLEER. V lost 1 base and J lost 7; bases outside the gene matches: 7.

This clonotype appeared a few times. This rearrangement joins TRBV6-1 to TRBJ2-3, with 15 bases aligning to TRBD2. This CDR3 is 17 amino acids long. With 4 bases clipped from V and 4 bases from J, the junction kept 6 bases outside the gene matches. The germline gives CDR1 MNHNS, CDR2 SASEGT. The CDR3 region has the DNA TGTGCCAGCAGTGTAGGACTAGCGGGGGGGCCCGCAGATACGCAGTATTTT. Translation gives CASSVGLAGGPADTQYF.

This clonotype is medium-sized in the sample. The genes are TRBV6-5 and TRBJ2-2; D gene ambiguous. The length of the CDR3 is 13 residues. Trimming left V 2 bases short and J 4 bases short, with 5 bases between. CDR1 MNHEY and CDR2 SVGAGI come from the germline V gene. The CDR3 bases are TGTGCCAGCAGTTACCTCACCACCGGGGAGCTGTTTTTT. Amino acid sequence: CASSYLTTGELFF.

The genes are TRBV25-1 and TRBJ2-7; D is unresolved. The CDR3 covers 17 residues. In germline, CDR1 is MGHDK, CDR2 SYGVNS. V gave up 3 bases and J gave up 0 bases, with 18 bases separating them. CDR3 in DNA: TGTGCCAGCAGTGACGCAACCGCAGGTCCGAGCTCCTACGAGCAGTACTTC. Encoded protein: CASSDATAGPSSYEQYF.

This clonotype appeared a few times. V usage is TRBV5-1 and J usage is TRBJ2-3, with 10 bases fitting TRBD2. Germline assignment: CDR1 SGHRS and CDR2 YFSETQ. The CDR3 runs to 15 residues. V lost 0 bases and J lost 3; bases outside the gene matches: 1. The CDR3 here is CASSLGTSGTDTQYF. Written as DNA, the CDR3 is TGCGCCAGCAGCTTGGGGACTAGCGGTACAGATACGCAGTATTTT.

As to this clonotype: Given the absence of the conserved phenylalanine or tryptophan at the CDR3 end, a read error is likely. This chain joins TRBV19 and TRBJ2-7; perhaps D is TRBD1 or TRBD2 (5 bases each). Trimming shortened V by 3 bases and J by 2 bases, and 11 bases separated the two germline ends. Germline V gene sequence: CDR1 LNHDA, CDR2 SQIVND (reference sequence). The CDR3 consists of 14 residues. The CDR3 DNA reads TGTGCCAGTAGTATGGGACCGGTAACCTACGAGCAGTACCTC. Translated, it gives CASSMGPVTYEQYL.

The chain combines TRBV10-3 with TRBJ1-1, with 10 bases that match TRBD1. Germline CDR1 ENHRY, CDR2 SYGVKD. With 3 bases clipped from V and 4 bases from J, the junction kept 8 bases outside the gene matches. This CDR3 spans 16 amino acids. In nucleotides, the CDR3 is TGTGCCATCAGTGACCGACAGGGGGCGGAGGGCACTGAAGCTTTCTTT. Amino acid sequence: CAISDRQGAEGTEAFF.

By frequency in the sample, this clonotype is medium-sized. The genes are TRBV6-5 and TRBJ2-7; D gene uncertain. Between the trimmed V and J ends, which lost 5 bases and 5 bases, there was a span of 10 bases. Germline V lookup: CDR1 MNHEY, CDR2 SVGAGI. The CDR3 has 12 amino acids. This CDR3 reads CASSGKVNEQYF. In DNA, the CDR3 is TGTGCCAGCAGTGGAAAGGTGAACGAGCAGTACTTC.

The chain links TRBV4-1 to TRBJ2-5; D ambiguous. The ends were cut back, 2 bases at V and 4 bases at J, with 5 bases in the middle. This CDR3 has 12 amino acids. Germline-derived CDR1 and CDR2 are MGHRA and YSYEKL. This CDR3 is CASSQPRETQYF. The CDR3 DNA reads as TGCGCCAGCAGCCAACCCAGAGAGACCCAGTACTTC.

The rearrangement joins TRBV6-5 to TRBJ2-1; D not resolved. V lost 8 bases to trimming and J lost 7 bases, with 15 bases between them. The CDR3 runs 13 residues. The germline CDR1 and CDR2 sequences are MNHEY and SVGAGI. The CDR3 DNA is TGTGCCAGCGGCGAGTTAGGGCGGAATGAGCAGTTCTTC. Translating gives CASGELGRNEQFF.

This clonotype is deemed medium-sized (0.01 to 0.1%). The gene calls are TRBV19 and TRBJ1-4; D is possibly TRBD1 (6 bases). The ends were cut back, 8 bases at V and 8 bases at J, with 18 bases in the middle. CDR1 is LNHDA and CDR2 is SQIVND in the germline V gene (reference sequence). The CDR3 extends over 14 amino acids. The CDR3 sequence: CASQAGVVGEKLFF. CDR3 DNA sequence: TGTGCCAGTCAAGCAGGGGTTGTAGGGGAAAAACTGTTTTTT.

Judged by abundance, this clonotype is medium-sized (0.01 to 0.1%). V is TRBV6-8 and J is TRBJ1-6, with D possibly being TRBD1 (6 bases). The CDR3 runs 15 residues. The V end was cut by 10 bases, the J end by 1 base, with 14 bases between. Germline CDR1 reads MNHGY; CDR2 reads SAAAGT. The CDR3 region is CANSHRVSYNSPLHF. DNA for the CDR3: TGTGCCAACTCACACAGGGTATCCTATAATTCACCCCTCCACTTT.

This sequence joins TRBV24-1 and TRBJ2-1; 7 bases map to TRBD1. The ends lost 3 bases at V and 3 bases at J; junction bases unmatched: 4. CDR1 and CDR2 (germline): KGHDR, SFDVKD. This CDR3 is built from 15 residues. The CDR3 nucleotides are TGTGCCACCAGTGATCGGAGGACAGGCTACAATGAGCAGTTCTTC. This encodes CATSDRRTGYNEQFF.

This clonotype showed up many times. The V call is TRBV19, the J call TRBJ1-6; 9 nucleotides agree with TRBD1. This CDR3 has 16 residues. Trimming at V came to 7 bases and at J to 9 bases, leaving 13 bases not matched to a gene. The V gene's germline CDR1 is LNHDA and CDR2 SQIVND (reference sequence). Written as DNA, the CDR3 is TGTGCCAGTAACCACGGCAGAGAGACAGGGGGTTCACCCCTCCACTTT. Encoded protein: CASNHGRETGGSPLHF.

The table lists this clonotype with a few counts. V and J are TRBV5-6 and TRBJ2-5; 9 bases fit TRBD2. Germline trimming cut 4 bases from V and 0 bases from J; bases unmatched to any gene: 13. Germline CDR1 reads SGHDT; CDR2 reads YYEEEE. There are 18 residues in the CDR3. In DNA, the CDR3 is TGTGCCAGCAGCCCGGAGAGTTACCCTAGCGGGGACCAAGAGACCCAGTACTTC. It specifies CASSPESYPSGDQETQYF.

As DNA, the CDR3 is TGTGCCAGCAGCTTAGCATATGGACAGGGCAATCAGCCCCAGCATTTT. It encodes CASSLAYGQGNQPQHF. This rearrangement joins TRBV7-9 to TRBJ1-5, with TRBD1 identical over 7 bases. The CDR3 runs to 16 residues. Per the germline V gene, CDR1 is SEHNR and CDR2 is FQNEAQ (reference sequence). Trimming cost V 0 bases and J 2 bases; bases outside gene matches: 4. The whole variable domain, filled in from reference TRBV7-9 and TRBJ1-5, reads DTGVSQNPRHKITKRGQNVTFRCDPISEHNRLYWYRQTLGQGPEFLTYFQNEAQLEKSRLLSDRFSAERPKGSFSTLEIQRTEQGDSAMYLCASSLAYGQGNQPQHFGDGTRLSIL.

Points on this clonotype: As the CDR3 is not closed by the conserved phenylalanine or tryptophan, this likely results from a read error. The DNA is omitted, as the CDR3 cannot be located on it reliably, and the CDR3 follows TCRdb's listing. The chain is built from TRBV6-5 and TRBJ2-7. Including both end residues, the CDR3 is 8 amino acids long. Looked up from germline, CDR1 is MNHEY and CDR2 is SVGAGI. The CDR3 region is CASSYRLT.

V usage is TRBV7-9 and J usage is TRBJ2-1; D is ambiguous. Germline-derived CDR1 and CDR2 are SEHNR and FQNEAQ (reference sequence). V was shortened by 1 base and J by 3 bases, with 10 bases between the two germline ends. CDR3 length: 15 amino acids. As DNA, the CDR3 is TGTGCCAGCAGCTTAGGAGAGCGCATCTACAATGAGCAGTTCTTC. This gives the protein CASSLGERIYNEQFF.

The chain couples TRBV5-6 to TRBJ1-5, with D perhaps matching TRBD1 (5 bases). Germline V gives CDR1 SGHDT, CDR2 YYEEEE. V dropped 2 bases and J dropped 0 bases, with 12 bases sitting between them. The CDR3 length is 16 residues. The CDR3 DNA follows: TGTGCCAGCAGCTTTAGGGGACGGTATAGCAATCAGCCCCAGCATTTT. As protein: CASSFRGRYSNQPQHF.

This chain uses TRBV11-1 with TRBJ2-1; possibly TRBD2 for D (5 bases). The germline V and J ends were trimmed by 3 bases and 1 base, with 16 bases remaining between them. This CDR3 region has 17 residues. The germline CDR1 and CDR2 sequences are SGHAT and FQDESV (reference sequence). Written as DNA, the CDR3 is TGTGCCAGCAGCTTTTCACCCGGAACGGGGTCCTACAATGAGCAGTTCTTC. Protein product: CASSFSPGTGSYNEQFF. The full variable domain, rest sourced from reference TRBV11-1 and TRBJ2-1, is EAEVAQSPRYKITEKSQAVAFWCDPISGHATLYWYRQILGQGPELLVQFQDESVVDDSQLPKDRFSAERLKGVDSTLKIQPAELGDSAMYLCASSFSPGTGSYNEQFFGPGTRLTVL.

This sequence joins TRBV20-1 and TRBJ2-1, with 12 nucleotides matching TRBD2. V gave up 1 base and J gave up 7 bases; unmatched junction bases: 14. CDR1 and CDR2 from the germline V gene are DFQATT and SNEGSKA (reference sequence). This CDR3 contains 18 residues. The CDR3 sequence: CSARGRLAGGPVINEQFF. The CDR3 DNA reads as TGCAGTGCTAGAGGTCGGCTAGCGGGGGGGCCGGTGATAAATGAGCAGTTCTTC.

The genes are TRBV7-9 and TRBJ1-6; TRBD1 is a possible D gene (6 bases). Germline V gene data show CDR1 as SEHNR and CDR2 as FQNEAQ (reference sequence). This CDR3 region has 13 residues. V dropped 7 bases and J dropped 10 bases, with 14 bases sitting between them. The CDR3 DNA reads TGTGCCAGCATCAGTGAGAGGGGGTCACCCCTCCACTTT. Translating it yields CASISERGSPLHF.

This clonotype was detected a few times. V gene TRBV10-3 combines with J gene TRBJ2-3, with 8 nucleotides matching TRBD1. The CDR3 totals 15 residues. With V trimmed by 10 bases and J by 5 bases, 14 bases remained unmatched. The germline V gene has CDR1 ENHRY and CDR2 SYGVKD. The CDR3 DNA reads TGTGCCAGCAGGAGCCAGGACAGGGCCCTAGATACGCAGTATTTT. As protein: CASRSQDRALDTQYF.

On this clonotype: A much larger clone differs from this one at a single base, so this may be a read error. The chain recombines TRBV19 with TRBJ2-3; the D gene could be TRBD1 or TRBD2 (5 bases each). Trimming took off 5 bases at V and 4 bases at J, with 16 bases between the two ends. CDR1 is LNHDA, CDR2 SQIVND, per germline (reference sequence). This CDR3 is built from 15 residues. The DNA for the CDR3 is TGTGCCAGTAGTGAGGCACTCCGAGGGGCAGATACGCAGTATTTT. It specifies CASSEALRGADTQYF.

This rearrangement joins TRBV24-1 to TRBJ1-2; 8 positions match TRBD1. This CDR3 has 15 residues. Germline CDR1 is KGHDR and CDR2 is SFDVKD. J was trimmed by 7 bases and V by 7 bases; bases with no gene match: 13. CDR3 in DNA: TGTGCCACCAGCGAACCGGACAGGGCATTCGGTGGCTACACCTTC. Translating gives CATSEPDRAFGGYTF.

The CDR3 DNA reads as TGTGCCAGCAGTCCCCAGGGAAATGAAAAACTGTTTTTT. This gives the protein CASSPQGNEKLFF. The gene calls are TRBV12-3 or TRBV12-4 and TRBJ1-4; D is possibly TRBD1 (5 bases). Trimming removed 5 bases from V and 5 bases from J, with 9 bases in between. The CDR3 length is 13 residues.